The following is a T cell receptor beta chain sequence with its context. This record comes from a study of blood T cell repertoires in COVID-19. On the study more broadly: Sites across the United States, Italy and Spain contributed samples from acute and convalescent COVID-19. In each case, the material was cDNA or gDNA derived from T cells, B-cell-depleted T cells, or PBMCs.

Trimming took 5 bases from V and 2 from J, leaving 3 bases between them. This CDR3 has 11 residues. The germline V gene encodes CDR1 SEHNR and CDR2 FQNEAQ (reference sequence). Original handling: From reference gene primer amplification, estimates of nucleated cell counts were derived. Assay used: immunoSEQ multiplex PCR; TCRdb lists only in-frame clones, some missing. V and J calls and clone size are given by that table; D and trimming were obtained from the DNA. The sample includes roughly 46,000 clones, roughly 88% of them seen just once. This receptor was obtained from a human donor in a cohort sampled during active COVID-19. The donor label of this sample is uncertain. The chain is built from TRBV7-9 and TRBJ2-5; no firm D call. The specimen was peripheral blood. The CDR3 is CASSVQETQYF. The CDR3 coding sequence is TGTGCCAGCAGCGTACAAGAGACCCAGTACTTC.